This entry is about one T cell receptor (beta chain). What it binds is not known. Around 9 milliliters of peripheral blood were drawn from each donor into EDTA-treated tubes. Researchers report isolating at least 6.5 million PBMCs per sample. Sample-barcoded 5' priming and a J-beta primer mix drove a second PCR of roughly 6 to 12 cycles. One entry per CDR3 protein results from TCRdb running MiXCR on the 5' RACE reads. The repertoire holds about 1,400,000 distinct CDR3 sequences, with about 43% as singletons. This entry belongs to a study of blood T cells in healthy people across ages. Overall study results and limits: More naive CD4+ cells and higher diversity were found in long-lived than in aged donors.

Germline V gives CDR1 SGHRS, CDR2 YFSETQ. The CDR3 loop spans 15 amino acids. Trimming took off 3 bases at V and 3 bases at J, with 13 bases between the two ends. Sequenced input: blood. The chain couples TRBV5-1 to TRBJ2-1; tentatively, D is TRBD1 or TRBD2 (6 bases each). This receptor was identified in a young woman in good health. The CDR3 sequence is CASSSGATFYNEQFF. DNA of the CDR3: TGCGCCAGCAGCTCGGGGGCCACCTTCTACAATGAGCAGTTCTTC. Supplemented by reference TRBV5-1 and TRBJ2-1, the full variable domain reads KAGVTQTPRYLIKTRGQQVTLSCSPISGHRSVSWYQQTPGQGLQFLFEYFSETQRNKGNFPGRFSGRQFSNSRSEMNVSTLELGDSALYLCASSSGATFYNEQFFGPGTRLTVL.